The 32 T cell receptor beta chains below come from one sample, sequenced in a study of blood T cells in healthy people across ages. Primed by a sample-barcoded 5' primer and a J-beta primer mix, a second PCR proceeded for about 7 to 12 cycles. TCRdb itself ran the 5' RACE reads through MiXCR, one entry per CDR3 protein. Here the sample spans over 1,500,000 distinct CDR3 sequences, roughly 43% being singletons. Material for sequencing was blood. These receptor sequences come from a human donor in good health.

The rearrangement joins TRBV15 to TRBJ2-1; 9 bases agree with TRBD2. The germline CDR1 and CDR2 sequences are LNHNV and YYDKDF (reference sequence). The length of the CDR3 is 13 residues. The J segment lost 8 bases and the V segment lost 10 bases, leaving 9 bases of the junction unmatched. The CDR3 loop reads CAIRRGGFYEQFF. CDR3 DNA sequence: TGTGCCATACGGCGGGGGGGCTTCTATGAGCAGTTCTTC.

This clonotype was observed a few times. The chain has TRBV7-8 and TRBJ2-1, with TRBD1 matching over 8 bases. Trimming at V came to 5 bases and at J to 2 bases, leaving 5 bases not matched to a gene. The germline CDR1 and CDR2 sequences are SGHVS and FQNEAQ. The length of the CDR3 is 15 residues. This chain's CDR3 is CASSTRTGTYNEQFF. The CDR3 DNA reads TGTGCCAGCAGCACCCGGACAGGGACCTACAATGAGCAGTTCTTC.

Worth noting for this clonotype: Germline and junction disagree at one end, which may indicate a read error. This chain uses TRBV14 with TRBJ1-1; no clear D. Germline assignment: CDR1 SGHDN and CDR2 FVKESK. This CDR3 comprises 13 residues. This CDR3 is CASNQDMNTEAFF. In DNA form, the CDR3 reads TGTGCCAGCAACCAAGACATGAACACTGAAGCTTTCTTT.

This rearrangement joins TRBV12-3 or TRBV12-4 to TRBJ1-2; D unresolved. The germline V and J ends were trimmed by 5 bases and 0 bases, with 10 bases remaining between them. The CDR3 contains 14 residues. The CDR3 here is CASSPQSANYGYTF. The CDR3 nucleotides are TGTGCCAGCAGTCCCCAGAGTGCTAACTATGGCTACACCTTC.

Worth noting for this clonotype: One end of the junction does not line up with germline, which may come from a read error. V is TRBV14 and J is TRBJ2-4; possibly TRBD2 for D (5 bases). The CDR3 totals 13 residues. Germline CDR1 and CDR2: SGHDN and FVKESK. CDR3: CASSQVSGFKQDF. The CDR3 DNA is TGTGCCAGCAGCCAAGTCTCGGGGTTTAAGCAGGACTTC.

In its sample, this clonotype was seen once. This chain links TRBV7-2 with TRBJ2-1; D may match TRBD1 or TRBD2 (5 bases each). This CDR3 region has 14 residues. With 1 base removed from V and 9 bases from J, the gap between germline ends came to 13 bases. Germline V gene lookup returns CDR1 SGHTA and CDR2 FQGNSA. The CDR3 sequence: CASSLVRGAGEQFF. CDR3 bases: TGTGCCAGCAGCTTAGTAAGGGGCGCGGGTGAGCAGTTCTTC.

This clonotype was recorded a few times. The J gene is TRBJ1-1, the V gene TRBV5-1, with 7 bases identical to TRBD1. CDR3 length: 22 amino acids. Trimming cost V 0 bases and J 0 bases; bases outside gene matches: 23. Per germline, CDR1 SGHRS and CDR2 YFSETQ. CDR3 protein: CASSLDTIAGTVRQRMNTEAFF. For the CDR3, the DNA is TGCGCCAGCAGCTTGGATACAATAGCCGGGACAGTTCGACAGCGCATGAACACTGAAGCTTTCTTT.

The chain combines TRBV24-1 with TRBJ2-2; 9 nucleotides align to TRBD2. CDR1 is KGHDR, CDR2 SFDVKD, per germline. This CDR3 spans 14 amino acids. Trimming cost V 9 bases and J 6 bases; bases outside gene matches: 7. The CDR3 coding sequence is TGTGCCACCGCGGGGGGGCGAGTTGCCGGGGAGCTGTTTTTT. This encodes CATAGGRVAGELFF.

V gene TRBV2 combines with J gene TRBJ2-7; tentatively, D is TRBD1 (6 bases). Trimming left V 7 bases short and J 2 bases short, with 21 bases between. Germline V CDR1 and CDR2: SNHLY, FYNNEI. The CDR3 totals 16 residues. The CDR3 protein is CASKAGPGTNPYEQYF. CDR3 DNA sequence: TGTGCCAGCAAGGCCGGGCCTGGGACAAACCCCTACGAGCAGTACTTC.

This clonotype showed up just a few times. CDR3 region: CASSFTGGATEAFF. The CDR3 DNA follows: TGTGCCAGCAGCTTCACTGGAGGGGCCACTGAAGCTTTCTTT. This chain connects TRBV7-9 to TRBJ1-1; D is possibly TRBD1 (5 bases). In germline, CDR1 is SEHNR, CDR2 FQNEAQ (reference sequence). This CDR3 region has 14 residues. Trimming took 3 bases from V and 4 from J, leaving 12 bases between them.

This clonotype was seen a few times. The chain is built from TRBV30 and TRBJ2-6; no clear D. V gave up 6 bases and J gave up 4 bases, with 10 bases separating them. Germline lookup yields CDR1 GTSNPN and CDR2 SVGIG (reference sequence). This CDR3 has 13 residues. The CDR3 DNA reads TGTGCCTGTCCTCCCGCCGGGGCCAACGTCCTGACTTTC. Translating gives CACPPAGANVLTF. The full variable domain, its missing parts supplied by reference TRBV30 and TRBJ2-6, is SQTIHQWPATLVQPVGSPLSLECTVEGTSNPNLYWYRQAAGRGLQLLFYSVGIGQISSEVPQNLSASRPQDRQFILSSKKLLLSDSGFYLCACPPAGANVLTFGAGSRLTVL.

The V and J genes are TRBV5-6 and TRBJ2-1; D is unresolved. Trimming took off 2 bases at V and 6 bases at J, with 9 bases between the two ends. CDR1 is SGHDT and CDR2 is YYEEEE in the germline V gene. This CDR3 is built from 13 residues. CDR3 sequence: CASSFSHVNEQFF. CDR3 bases: TGTGCCAGCAGCTTCTCCCATGTCAATGAGCAGTTCTTC.

This clonotype was recorded a few times. The J gene is TRBJ2-1, the V gene TRBV2, with D perhaps matching TRBD2 (6 bases). The CDR3 extends over 16 amino acids. In germline, CDR1 is SNHLY, CDR2 FYNNEI. Between the trimmed V and J ends, which lost 3 bases and 2 bases, there was a span of 14 bases. The CDR3 nucleotides read TGTGCCAGCAGTGATAGGCTAGCGATCGCCTACAATGAGCAGTTCTTC. Residues: CASSDRLAIAYNEQFF.

The rearrangement links TRBV6-5 to TRBJ1-6; D might be TRBD1 (6 bases). Trimming shortened V by 6 bases and J by 7 bases, and 10 bases separated the two germline ends. The CDR3 extends over 13 amino acids. Germline loops: CDR1 MNHEY, CDR2 SVGAGI. CDR3 sequence reads: CASRRGRNSPLHF. In DNA form, the CDR3 reads TGTGCCAGCAGAAGGGGGAGGAATTCACCCCTCCACTTT.

The chain combines TRBV7-2 with TRBJ2-7, with D unresolved. The J call is uncertain, as TRBJ2-5 better fits the DNA end. Germline lookup yields CDR1 SGHTA and CDR2 FQGNSA. The CDR3 covers 12 residues. As DNA, the CDR3 is TGTGCCAGCAGCCCTACCTTGGAGACCCAGTACTTC. Translating gives CASSPTLETQYF.

In DNA, the CDR3 is TGTGCCAGCAGTCCCGGTATGGGGTCACCCCTCCACTTT. This sequence encodes CASSPGMGSPLHF. The chain is built from TRBV12-3 or TRBV12-4 and TRBJ1-6; D gene unclear. Trimming left V 5 bases short and J 10 bases short, with 12 bases between. This CDR3 contains 13 residues.

This sequence joins TRBV5-1 and TRBJ2-1; tentative D call: TRBD2 (5 bases). Per germline, CDR1 SGHRS and CDR2 YFSETQ. There are 15 residues in the CDR3. V was shortened by 0 bases and J by 6 bases, with 13 bases between the two germline ends. CDR3 DNA sequence: TGCGCCAGCAGCTTGGCCATGGGGAGCGGCAATGAGCAGTTCTTC. The encoded protein is CASSLAMGSGNEQFF.

The chain employs TRBV7-2 and TRBJ1-2; D possibly corresponds to TRBD1 (5 bases). The CDR3 consists of 16 residues. V was pared by 4 bases and J by 5 bases, with 20 bases between. Germline V gene lookup returns CDR1 SGHTA and CDR2 FQGNSA. The CDR3 nucleotides read TGTGCCAGCAGCTCACCTGGGCGGCAGGGCCCATATGGCTACACCTTC. Its translation: CASSSPGRQGPYGYTF. Filled out from reference TRBV7-2 and TRBJ1-2, the complete variable domain reads GAGVSQSPSNKVTEKGKDVELRCDPISGHTALYWYRQSLGQGLEFLIYFQGNSAPDKSGLPSDRFSAERTGGSVSTLTIQRTQQEDSAVYLCASSSPGRQGPYGYTFGSGTRLTVV.

The CDR3 DNA reads as TGTGCCAGCAGGGGCCAGGGGGCTGGTTCACCCCTCCACTTT. Translating gives CASRGQGAGSPLHF. The chain uses TRBV2 and TRBJ1-6, with 8 positions matching TRBD1. Germline CDR1 SNHLY, CDR2 FYNNEI. The trim removed 6 bases at V and 9 bases at J, leaving 7 bases unmatched. The CDR3 loop spans 14 amino acids.

This clonotype was counted between two and nine times. This chain's CDR3 is CASSPLQNTEGEQYF. The CDR3, as DNA: TGTGCCAGCAGTCCCCTTCAAAACACAGAGGGCGAGCAGTACTTC. V is TRBV6-2 or TRBV6-3 and J is TRBJ2-7, with D perhaps matching TRBD2 (5 bases). Germline values: CDR1 MNHEY, CDR2 SVGEGT. Trimming left V 5 bases short and J 6 bases short, with 20 bases between. This CDR3 region has 15 residues.

This clonotype was seen a few times. The V and J genes are TRBV5-1 and TRBJ2-7, with D hard to call. V was cut by 0 bases and J by 0 bases, with 13 bases left in between. The CDR3 has 16 amino acids. From germline, CDR1 is SGHRS and CDR2 YFSETQ. The CDR3 nucleotides are TGCGCCAGCAGCTTGGGTCCGGGCAGTCGCTCCTACGAGCAGTACTTC. As protein: CASSLGPGSRSYEQYF.

This clonotype appeared once. V and J are TRBV7-9 and TRBJ2-1, with D possibly TRBD2 on 5 matching bases. The CDR3 runs 14 residues. Germline CDR1 reads SEHNR; CDR2 reads FQNEAQ (reference sequence). Deletions cut 5 bases from V and 8 bases from J, with 16 bases between. CDR3 coding DNA: TGTGCCAGCAGCATAGTTCTAGCCGAGGATGAGCAGTTCTTC. Protein: CASSIVLAEDEQFF.

In its sample, this clonotype was seen a few times. This chain uses TRBV18 with TRBJ2-3; TRBD1 or TRBD2 may be the D gene (5 bases each). V lost 2 bases, J lost 4 bases, and 16 bases lay in between. CDR1 is KGHSH and CDR2 is LQKENI in the germline V gene. The CDR3 spans 16 residues. CDR3 DNA sequence: TGTGCCAGCTCACCAAGAGTCGGGACCAGGGCAGATACGCAGTATTTT. This encodes CASSPRVGTRADTQYF.

A few counts support this clonotype. An end of the junction does not agree with germline; a read error may underlie this. J is TRBJ2-5 and V is TRBV7-7; D perhaps matches TRBD2 (5 bases). The J call is doubtful: the DNA matches TRBJ2-7 better. The CDR3 extends over 15 amino acids. CDR1 is SSHAT, CDR2 FNYEAQ, per germline (reference sequence). Here the CDR3 reads CASSLGGGRSDEQYF. Here the CDR3 DNA reads TGTGCTAGCAGCTTAGGTGGCGGGCGTAGTGACGAGCAGTACTTC.

Comments on this clonotype: The junction departs from germline at one end; a sequencing error may be responsible. The J gene is TRBJ1-1, the V gene TRBV5-1; TRBD1 is a possible D gene (5 bases). Germline V gene sequence: CDR1 SGHRS, CDR2 YFSETQ. CDR3 length equals 14 residues. The CDR3 bases are TGCGCCGGCAGCCTACAGGTAGGGAACACTGAAGCTTTCTTT. Residues: CAGSLQVGNTEAFF.

The chain carries TRBV20-1 and TRBJ1-2; weak D call: TRBD1 (5 bases). Germline CDR1 DFQATT, CDR2 SNEGSKA (reference sequence). This CDR3 spans 13 amino acids. With 6 bases removed from V and 1 base from J, the gap between germline ends came to 12 bases. CDR3 bases: TGCAGTGCAACGGGACCCCTTAACTATGGCTACACCTTC. Its protein is CSATGPLNYGYTF.

This clonotype appeared a few times. As DNA, the CDR3 is TGTGCCAGCAGTCGCCTAGACAATTCACCCCTCCACTTT. Protein sequence: CASSRLDNSPLHF. This sequence joins TRBV12-3 or TRBV12-4 and TRBJ1-6; D call uncertain. V lost 5 bases, J lost 7 bases, and 9 bases lay in between. The length of the CDR3 is 13 residues.

The chain links TRBV2 to TRBJ2-5; perhaps D is TRBD1 or TRBD2 (5 bases each). The DNA end lines up better with TRBJ2-7; the J call may be wrong. In germline, CDR1 is SNHLY, CDR2 FYNNEI. The CDR3 is 15 residues long. The CDR3 nucleotides read TGTGCCAGCAGTCCGCGACAGACTATAGACTACGAGCAGTACTTC. This translates into CASSPRQTIDYEQYF.

This clonotype was detected only a few times. The chain uses TRBV7-2 and TRBJ1-2; the match to TRBD1 covers 7 bases. The CDR3 spans 15 residues. The V gene's germline CDR1 is SGHTA and CDR2 FQGNSA. The J segment lost 4 bases and the V segment lost 1 base, leaving 6 bases of the junction unmatched. The CDR3 loop reads CASSLEGGRAYGYTF. The CDR3 DNA reads as TGTGCCAGCAGCTTAGAAGGGGGCAGGGCCTATGGCTACACCTTC.

The chain links TRBV4-3 to TRBJ2-7, with 8 bases identical to TRBD2. The CDR3 is 15 amino acids. Germline V gene lookup returns CDR1 LGHNA and CDR2 YSLEER. The junction had 5 bases not matched to a gene; V was cut back by 1 base and J by 3 bases. In DNA, the CDR3 is TGCGCCAGCAGCCAAGGGGTAGCGGGATACTACGAGCAGTACTTC. Translating gives CASSQGVAGYYEQYF.

This clonotype was detected ten times or more. The gene calls are TRBV5-1 and TRBJ2-7, with TRBD1 matching over 9 bases. The CDR3 spans 13 residues. V was pared by 4 bases and J by 5 bases, with 4 bases of the junction left unmatched. CDR1 and CDR2 from the germline V gene are SGHRS and YFSETQ. The CDR3 spells CASSGTGFDEQYF. CDR3 sequence (DNA): TGCGCCAGCAGCGGGACAGGGTTCGACGAGCAGTACTTC.

The chain has TRBV13 and TRBJ1-1; possibly TRBD1 for D (6 bases). Germline V CDR1 and CDR2: PRHDT, FYEKMQ (reference sequence). The CDR3 is made up of 17 amino acids. Trimming took 5 bases from V and 1 from J, leaving 20 bases between them. Written as DNA, the CDR3 is TGTGCCAGCAGCCCAGCTCCCCCAGGGGCGGGGAACACTGAAGCTTTCTTT. Amino acids: CASSPAPPGAGNTEAFF.